This is a list of T cell receptor beta chains from one sample in a study of response to subunit inactivated influenza vaccine. TCRdb fed the RT-PCR reads into MiXCR, producing one record per CDR3 protein. The table has 750,000 to 850,000 distinct CDR3 sequences, about 18% seen once. The sample was PBMCs from blood, taken 4 to 6 days after vaccination. These receptors all stem from a man in his fifties who received an inactivated influenza vaccine. Both conserved end residues are part of each CDR3. The D gene is left open where the match is weak. Clone size, where shown, is once, few, many, or a class for clones that have expanded.

few | TRBJ2-3 | . | TRBV3-1 | TGTGCCAGCAGCCCCCGCCCTGAGGCAGATACGCAGTATTTT | CASSPRPEADTQYF
many | TRBJ2-1 | TRBD2 | TRBV11-2 | TGTGCCAGCAGCTTAGTAGCGGGAGGGCACTACAATGAGCAGTTCTTC | CASSLVAGGHYNEQFF
. | TRBJ2-7 | TRBD1 | TRBV5-1 | TGCGCCAGCAGCTTGGGATCCGGGACAGGCGAGCAGTACTTC | CASSLGSGTGEQYF
few | TRBJ2-7 | . | TRBV20-1 | TGCAGTGCTAGTGCATTATTACAGTTCCGCTACGAGCAGTACTTC | CSASALLQFRYEQYF
few | TRBJ2-7 | TRBD2 | TRBV5-1 | TGCGCCAGCAGACTGCGGGAGGGCCTCTCCGAGCAGTACTTC | CASRLREGLSEQYF
. | TRBJ1-1 | . | TRBV20-1 | TGCAGTGCTAGAGCGGGGGGGGTGGACACTGAAGCTTTCTTT | CSARAGGVDTEAFF
many | TRBJ2-3 | . | TRBV6-2/TRBV6-3 | TGTGCCAGCATTGGACTGAGCAGCACAGATACGCAGTATTTT | CASIGLSSTDTQYF
medium-sized | TRBJ2-3 | . | TRBV29-1 | TGCAGCGTTGAAGTTAAGGGGTCTAGCACAGATACGCAGTATTTT | CSVEVKGSSTDTQYF
few | TRBJ2-1 | TRBD2 | TRBV24-1 | TGTGCCACCAGTGACCGGGACTACTTCCCTGAGCAGTTCTTC | CATSDRDYFPEQFF
many | TRBJ2-5 | . | TRBV24-1 | TGTGCCACCAGTGATTTTCGACAGGTTGAGGCCCAGTACTTC | CATSDFRQVEAQYF
. | TRBJ2-4 | . | TRBV11-1 | TGTGCCAGCAGCGAGATGGGGCTAGCCAAAAACATTCAGTACTTC | CASSEMGLAKNIQYF
. | TRBJ2-2 | . | TRBV14 | TGTGCCAGCAGCCAAGACCTCTCTCGGGCCGGGGAGCTGTTTTTT | CASSQDLSRAGELFF
few | TRBJ1-3 | . | TRBV5-1 | TGCGCCAGCAGCGCCGGGACAAACTCTGGAAACACCATATATTTT | CASSAGTNSGNTIYF
many | TRBJ2-2 | . | TRBV29-1 | TGCAGCGTTGAAAGGCAGAACACCGGGGAGCTGTTTTTT | CSVERQNTGELFF
few | TRBJ2-2 | . | TRBV5-1 | TGCGCCAGCAGCTTGGTAAAGGTTAGCACCGGGGAGCTGTTTTTT | CASSLVKVSTGELFF
many | TRBJ2-7 | TRBD1 | TRBV2 | TGTGCCAGCAGTGGGGACAGCGCCTACGAGCAGTACTTC | CASSGDSAYEQYF
few | TRBJ1-1 | . | TRBV12-3/TRBV12-4 | TGTGCCAGCAGCCCCATCGGGGGAATTTACACTGAAGCTTTCTTT | CASSPIGGIYTEAFF
. | TRBJ2-1 | . | TRBV28 | TGTGCCAGCAGTCGGGACCCTAACTCCTACAATGAGCAGTTCTTC | CASSRDPNSYNEQFF
. | TRBJ2-7 | TRBD1 | TRBV6-2/TRBV6-3 | TGTGCCAGCAGCACCCGGGACAGGGGCCTCTCCTACGAGCAGTACTTC | CASSTRDRGLSYEQYF
many | TRBJ2-7 | TRBD1 | TRBV7-9 | TGTGCCAGCAGATCCGGGACAGGGTCCTACGAGCAGTACTTC | CASRSGTGSYEQYF
many | TRBJ2-1 | TRBD1 | TRBV4-3 | TGCGCCAGCAGCCAGGTGACCGGACAGGGGAACAATGAGCAGTTCTTC | CASSQVTGQGNNEQFF
. | TRBJ2-1 | TRBD1 | TRBV5-6 | TGTGCCAGCATTGAATTTAGACAGGGGCTCCAAAATGAGCAGTTCTTC | CASIEFRQGLQNEQFF
few | TRBJ1-3 | . | TRBV28 | TGTGCCAGCAGTCCCCTGCCGAGCTCTGGAAACACCATATATTTT | CASSPLPSSGNTIYF
few | TRBJ2-7 | TRBD2 | TRBV6-5 | TGTGCCAGCAGTTACTCCTTCGGGGGGTCGAGCTCCTACGAGCAGTACTTC | CASSYSFGGSSSYEQYF
. | TRBJ2-1 | . | TRBV3-1 | TGTGCCAGCAGCCAAGATGGAACTTTCTCCTACAATGAGCAGTTCTTC | CASSQDGTFSYNEQFF
few | TRBJ2-1 | . | TRBV20-1 | TGCAGTGCTAGCAGTGCGACTTTATACAATGAGCAGTTCTTC | CSASSATLYNEQFF
. | TRBJ2-7 | . | TRBV10-3 | TGTGCCATCACCGTGTCGGAACCGGGTGAGCAGTACTTC | CAITVSEPGEQYF
many | TRBJ1-4 | . | TRBV6-5 | TGTGCCAGCAGTTACGAGATGGGGGGCCGAGGGGAAAAACTGTTTTTT | CASSYEMGGRGEKLFF
few | TRBJ1-2 | TRBD1 | TRBV9 | TGTGCCAGCAGCGTAGCTACAGGGGCCCAGGGCTACACCTTC | CASSVATGAQGYTF
. | TRBJ2-5 | TRBD1 | TRBV10-3 | TGTGCCATCAGTCAGGGACAGGATCGTGGGGAGACCCAGTACTTC | CAISQGQDRGETQYF
. | TRBJ2-3 | TRBD1 | TRBV5-1 | TGCGCCACCAGAGGACAGGTGGGACAAGATACGCAGTATTTT | CATRGQVGQDTQYF
. | TRBJ2-5 | . | TRBV4-3 | TGCGCCAGCAGCCAAGGAGGGTCAGGCTTC | CASSQGGSGF
few | TRBJ1-2 | . | TRBV7-9 | TGTGCCAGCAGCTTACAAGGGGGAAGTGGCTACACCTTC | CASSLQGGSGYTF
. | TRBJ2-1 | TRBD2 | TRBV10-3 | TGTGCCATCAGTGTACTAGCGGGGGGTTACAATGAGCAGTTCTTC | CAISVLAGGYNEQFF
. | TRBJ2-2 | . | TRBV15 | TGTGCCACCAGCCGAGCAGGGACCGGGGAGCTGTTTTTT | CATSRAGTGELFF
. | TRBJ1-2 | . | TRBV20-1 | TGCAGTGCTGGGCCAGCGCTCTATGGCTACACCTTC | CSAGPALYGYTF
few | TRBJ1-2 | . | TRBV29-1 | TGCAGCGTTGCCAGGTTTTCTAACTATGGCTACACCTTC | CSVARFSNYGYTF
few | TRBJ2-1 | TRBD2 | TRBV18 | TGTGCCAGCTCACCACCAGGGAGGGGTTACAATGAGCAGTTCTTC | CASSPPGRGYNEQFF
. | TRBJ1-6 | . | TRBV5-6 | TGTGCCAGCAGCTATGGGACACGTTCTAATTCACCCCTCCACTTT | CASSYGTRSNSPLHF
. | TRBJ1-2 | . | TRBV7-2 | TGTGCCAGCAGCCTGTTAGGGCGGTTGGATGGCTACACCTTC | CASSLLGRLDGYTF
few | TRBJ2-5 | TRBD1 | TRBV20-1 | TGCAGTGGGGGAAAAACGGGACAGGGCCTAGTCAAAATGGTAGAGACCCAGTACTTC | CSGGKTGQGLVKMVETQYF
. | TRBJ2-1 | TRBD2 | TRBV11-2 | TGTGCCAGCAGCCCCGGACTAGCGGAGCAGTTCTTC | CASSPGLAEQFF
. | TRBJ2-2 | . | TRBV4-3 | TGCGCCAGCAGCCCCCAGACTATTAAGACCGGGGAGCTGTTTTTT | CASSPQTIKTGELFF
few | TRBJ2-3 | TRBD1 | TRBV20-1 | TGCAGTGCCATGACAGGGAGCACAGATACGCAGTATTTT | CSAMTGSTDTQYF
few | TRBJ2-5 | . | TRBV21-1 | TGTGCCAGCAGCAAACAGGGTAGAGACCAGTACTTC | CASSKQGRDQYF
many | TRBJ2-3 | . | TRBV7-2 | TGTGCCAGCAGCTTAGTCAGTAGCACAGATACGCAGTATTTT | CASSLVSSTDTQYF
few | TRBJ1-1 | . | TRBV6-1 | . | CASSTVFGSEAFF
. | TRBJ2-7 | . | TRBV6-1 | TGTGCCAGCAGCTTCAGTGTGGGAAGCTCCTACGAGCAGTACTTC | CASSFSVGSSYEQYF
many | TRBJ2-7 | TRBD2 | TRBV12-3/TRBV12-4 | TGTGCCAGCAGTTTTAGCCTAGCGGGGAGCTACGAGCAGTACTTC | CASSFSLAGSYEQYF
few | TRBJ2-7 | TRBD1 | TRBV6-5 | TGTGCCAGCAGTTACTCGAGGGGACAGGGGTCCTACGAGCAGTACTTC | CASSYSRGQGSYEQYF
. | TRBJ1-4 | . | TRBV28 | TGTGCCAGCAGTTTACCGGTAGATACTGCAACTAATGAAAAACTGTTTTTT | CASSLPVDTATNEKLFF
. | TRBJ2-3 | . | TRBV6-2/TRBV6-3 | TGTGCCAGCGCCCCGCACGGGGCGGGCACAGATACGCAGTATTTT | CASAPHGAGTDTQYF
few | TRBJ1-4 | . | TRBV11-2 | TGTGCCAGCAGCTTAGTCCCGACAGTCCTAAAGGTTAATGAAAAACTGTTTTTT | CASSLVPTVLKVNEKLFF
. | TRBJ2-5 | TRBD2 | TRBV5-1 | TGCGCCAGCAGCTTGGTGCCTAGCGGGGGTCCAGAGACCCAGTACTTC | CASSLVPSGGPETQYF
. | TRBJ1-6 | . | TRBV4-3 | TGCGCCAGCAGCCCTGATCAGGGTCATTCACCCCTCCACTTT | CASSPDQGHSPLHF
many | TRBJ2-1 | TRBD2 | TRBV27 | TGTGCCAGCAGTTCCCTAGCGGGACTAGCGGGAGACGATAATGAGCAGTTCTTC | CASSSLAGLAGDDNEQFF
few | TRBJ2-1 | . | TRBV7-9 | TGTGCCAGCAGTGACGGCAAAGGGAGGTCCTACAATGAGCAGTTCTTC | CASSDGKGRSYNEQFF
. | TRBJ2-7 | . | TRBV4-2 | TGTGCCAGCAGCCAAGAGGGACATACCTACGAGCAGTACTTC | CASSQEGHTYEQYF
. | TRBJ1-2 | . | TRBV12-3/TRBV12-4 | TGTGCCAGCAGTTCCAGGAAATATTCAGGCTACACCTTC | CASSSRKYSGYTF
. | TRBJ1-5 | TRBD1 | TRBV19 | TGTGCCACGAGAAACTTCGGACAGGGCGACAATCAGCCCCAGCATTTT | CATRNFGQGDNQPQHF